A selection of T cell receptor beta chains follows, all from one sample in a study of STAT5B mutations in CD4+ large granular lymphocyte leukemia. Repertoires were generated with immunoSEQ multiplex PCR, while TCRdb's copy carries only in-frame clones and drops some. The table includes roughly 23,000 clones, around 79% detected once. Sequences were obtained from CD4+ T cells from blood buffy coats. These receptors all stem from a human donor in good health. The CDR3 runs from the conserved cysteine through the conserved F or W.

cdr3_length j_call v_call cdr3_aa
16 TRBJ2-3 TRBV19 CASSNRGTRSTDTQYF
17 TRBJ2-1 TRBV15 CATSRDFPGQGYNEQFF
13 TRBJ1-5 TRBV6-5 CASTDGGNQPQHF
14 TRBJ1-5 TRBV2 CASSEFTSYQPQHF
13 TRBJ1-5 TRBV6-6 CASSTGPNQPQHF
14 TRBJ1-2 TRBV4-2 CASSQAGNLYGYTF
15 TRBJ2-2 TRBV5-1 CASSLLRGRTGELFF
15 TRBJ1-3 TRBV10-1 CASRDRYCSGNTIYF
11 TRBJ2-7 TRBV5-5 CASSTPYEQYF
14 TRBJ2-1 TRBV7-2 CASSFGSSYNEQFF